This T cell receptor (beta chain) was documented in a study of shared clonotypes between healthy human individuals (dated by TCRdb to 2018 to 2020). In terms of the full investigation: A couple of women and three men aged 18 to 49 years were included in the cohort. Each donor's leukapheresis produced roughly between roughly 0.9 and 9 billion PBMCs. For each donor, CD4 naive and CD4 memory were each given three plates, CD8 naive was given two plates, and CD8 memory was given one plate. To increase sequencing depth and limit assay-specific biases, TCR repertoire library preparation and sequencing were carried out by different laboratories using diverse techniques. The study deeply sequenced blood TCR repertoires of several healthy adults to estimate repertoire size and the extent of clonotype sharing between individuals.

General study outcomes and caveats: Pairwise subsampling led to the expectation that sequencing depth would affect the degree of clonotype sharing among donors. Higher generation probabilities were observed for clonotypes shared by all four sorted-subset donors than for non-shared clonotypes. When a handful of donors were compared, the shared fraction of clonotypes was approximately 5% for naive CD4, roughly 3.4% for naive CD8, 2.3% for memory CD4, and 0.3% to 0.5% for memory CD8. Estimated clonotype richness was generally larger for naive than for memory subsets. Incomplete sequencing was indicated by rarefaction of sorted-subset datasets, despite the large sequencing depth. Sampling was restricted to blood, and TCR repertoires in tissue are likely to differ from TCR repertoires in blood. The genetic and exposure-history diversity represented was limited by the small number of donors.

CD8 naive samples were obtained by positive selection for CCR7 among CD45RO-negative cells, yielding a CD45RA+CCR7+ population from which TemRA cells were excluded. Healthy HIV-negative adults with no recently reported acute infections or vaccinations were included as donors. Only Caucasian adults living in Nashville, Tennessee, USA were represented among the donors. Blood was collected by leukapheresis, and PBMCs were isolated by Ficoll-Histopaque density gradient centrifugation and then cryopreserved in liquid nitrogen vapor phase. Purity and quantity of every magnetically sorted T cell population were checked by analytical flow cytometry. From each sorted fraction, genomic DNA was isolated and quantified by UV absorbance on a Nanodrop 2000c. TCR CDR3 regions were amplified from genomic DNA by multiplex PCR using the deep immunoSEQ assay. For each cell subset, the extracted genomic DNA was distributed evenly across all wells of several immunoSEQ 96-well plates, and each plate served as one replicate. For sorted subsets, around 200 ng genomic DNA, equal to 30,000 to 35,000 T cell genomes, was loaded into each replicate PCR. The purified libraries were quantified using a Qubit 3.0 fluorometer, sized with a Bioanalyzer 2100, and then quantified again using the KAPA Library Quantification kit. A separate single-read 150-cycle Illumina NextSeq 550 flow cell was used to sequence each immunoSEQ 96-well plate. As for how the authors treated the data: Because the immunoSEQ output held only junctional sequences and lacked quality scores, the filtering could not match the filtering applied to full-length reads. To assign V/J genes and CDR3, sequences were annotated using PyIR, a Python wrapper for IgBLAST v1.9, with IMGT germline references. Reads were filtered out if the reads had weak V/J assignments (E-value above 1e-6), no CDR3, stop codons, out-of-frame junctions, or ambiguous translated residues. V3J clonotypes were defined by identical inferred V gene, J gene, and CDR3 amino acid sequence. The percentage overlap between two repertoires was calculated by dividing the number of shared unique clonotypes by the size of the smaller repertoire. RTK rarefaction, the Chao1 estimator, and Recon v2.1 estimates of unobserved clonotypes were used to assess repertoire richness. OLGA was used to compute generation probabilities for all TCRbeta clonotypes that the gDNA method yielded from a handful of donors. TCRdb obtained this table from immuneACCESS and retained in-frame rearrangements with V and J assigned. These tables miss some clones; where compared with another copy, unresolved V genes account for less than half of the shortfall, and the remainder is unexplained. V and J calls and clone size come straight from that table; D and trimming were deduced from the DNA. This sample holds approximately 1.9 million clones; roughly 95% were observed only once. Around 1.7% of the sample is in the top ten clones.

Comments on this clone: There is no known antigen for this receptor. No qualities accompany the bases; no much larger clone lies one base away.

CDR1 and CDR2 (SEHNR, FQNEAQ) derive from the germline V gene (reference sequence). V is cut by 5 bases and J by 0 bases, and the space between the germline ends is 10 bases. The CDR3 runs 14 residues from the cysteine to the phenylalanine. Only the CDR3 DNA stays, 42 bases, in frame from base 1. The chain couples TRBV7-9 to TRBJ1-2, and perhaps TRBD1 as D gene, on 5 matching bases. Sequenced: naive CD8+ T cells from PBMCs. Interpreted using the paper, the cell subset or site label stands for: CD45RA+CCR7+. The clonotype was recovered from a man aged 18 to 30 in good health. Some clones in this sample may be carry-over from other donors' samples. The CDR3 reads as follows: CASSTGQTNYGYTF. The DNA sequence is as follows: TGTGCCAGCAGCACAGGACAAACTAACTATGGCTACACCTTC.